This entry is about one TCR beta chain. What this receptor recognizes is not known. The record has no base qualities; no much larger clone is one base away. The entry originates in a study of cytomegalovirus exposure and HLA in healthy donors (dated 2017 in TCRdb). Broadly, across the study: According to an earlier analysis of 550 to 700 of the donors, about 179 million T cells yielded 120 million or so unique TCR beta sequences and approximately 280 Gb of sequence data. An early release that covered fewer than 800 HLA-typed donors contained 300 to 350 gigabases of sequencing data and around 85 million unique TCR sequences. Of the roughly 430 genotyped donors, about 84% fell in the genetic ancestry cluster associated with self-reported Caucasian donors. The study was designed to test whether signatures of past pathogen exposure could be identified by cataloging public T cell receptors. The study used immunosequencing to profile the T cell repertoires of approximately 630 subjects and linked those repertoires to cytomegalovirus serostatus. Besides the first cohort of some 670 subjects, a separate validation cohort made up of 95 to 150 different subjects was used. To predict cytomegalovirus infection status, the study combined high-throughput TCR immunosequencing, statistical association of individual TCRs with disease status, and machine learning. A later analysis re-analyzed previously published TCR beta repertoires from 660 or so donors and added high-resolution HLA genotyping to study TCR occurrence patterns. The later analysis used no new phenotypic data to find candidate immune exposures, relying instead on TCR beta sequences and their occurrence across donors. An earlier analysis of approximately 630 of the donors applied high-throughput TCR beta sequencing to assess whether each TCR beta V gene segment acted as functional or pseudogenic. Donor age, sex, ethnicity and CMV serostatus were compiled alongside the repertoire data. Genome-wide SNP genotypes for about 55% of the 666 donors were used in a later genetic analysis, which treated that subset as a discovery cohort. All discovery cohort repertoires had been generated using a single sequencing platform. HLA typing included class I and class II loci at four-digit resolution. The number of donors typed differed by locus, with roughly 629-640 for A, B, C, DRB1 and DQB1, more than 500 for DQA1, about 610 for DPA1, and around 430 for DPB1. Because of strong linkage in the cohort, five DR-DQ haplotypes were treated as single units for association and clustering. Across around 400 genotyped donors of the cohort, an average of approximately 200,000 unique TCR beta nucleotide sequences per donor were sequenced, and around 19% of those sequences were non-productive. General conclusions and limits of the study: The study listed over 150 TCR beta chains as associated with cytomegalovirus. Because the 87-base-pair reads could not distinguish some IMGT-functional V segments, including TRBV6-2 and TRBV6-3, those segments were excluded. A later analysis found that most CMV-associated TCR beta chains appeared HLA-restricted, with HLA associations seemingly driven largely by CMV exposure. Three of the identified cytomegalovirus-associated TCR beta chains were confirmed in vitro to be specific for cytomegalovirus antigens. HLA typing was unavailable for some donors at each locus, so association tests used only the typed subset. Correlated functional status among segregating V segments might reflect linkage disequilibrium, but an unknown experimental factor could not be ruled out. Immune exposure information for the cohort was limited to CMV serostatus. About 17 rarely observed V segments, including chromosome 9 orphons, were excluded from the earlier analysis of approximately 500 of the donors because counts were too low. The presence/absence analyses assumed that sequencing depth was roughly uniform across donors, and that assumption may not be true. Across donors, most TCR sequences were observed very rarely, whereas some public TCRs were present in many individuals. Strong co-occurrence of HLA alleles, especially DR and DQ, made assigning TCR associations to individual alleles difficult. A further reported finding was that TCR beta sequences accurately predicted the HLA-A and HLA-B alleles for most subjects in the first cohort. A cluster of highly shared sequence variants was judged likely to be a technical artifact of the sequencing pipeline. Compared with equally common non-associated chains, HLA-associated TCR beta chains in a later analysis were more clonally expanded and had lower generation probabilities. In an earlier analysis of more than 500 of the donors, most TCR beta V segments appeared in productive rearrangements about 87% or about 30% of the time, broadly matching IMGT annotations. A later analysis associated 15,000 or so TCR beta sequences with specific HLA alleles at a false discovery rate of 0.05. The authors suggested that the approach could potentially be extended to other disease states and immunological phenotypes. The cohort was sequenced for TCR beta chains only, and without alpha or paired-chain data the features that could be detected were limited. An association between a missense DCLRE1C variant and V-gene and J-gene trimming of TCR beta chains was found in a later genetic analysis and replicated in an independent cohort. The classifier was reported to diagnose cytomegalovirus status with high specificity and sensitivity in both the original cohort and the validation cohort. Compared with the roughly 600-donor mean, donors in an Asian-associated ancestry cluster had fewer N-insertions in productive TCRs, according to a later genetic analysis. A later analysis found that TCR association rates varied across HLA loci, with DRB1 alleles showing the most associated TCRs and HLA-C alleles the fewest. In a later analysis, several top co-occurrence clusters were reported to appear linked to parvovirus B19, influenza, CMV and Epstein-Barr virus.

Library generation was performed with the immunoSEQ multiplex PCR assay. The multiplex PCR relied on a mix of 60 forward primers for TCR Vbeta segments and 13 reverse primers for TCR Jbeta segments. The CDR3 region of rearranged TCR beta genes was amplified from genomic DNA with a multiplex PCR assay. The amplified TCR beta libraries were sequenced on the Illumina HiSeq System as 87-base-pair reads. In the original analysis: In a later analysis, some 80 million unique TCR beta chains were counted across the 500 to 850 repertoires, and roughly 11 million of these chains were shared by at least two donors. Raw reads were error-corrected and collapsed into unique sequences by a nearest-neighbor algorithm in which closely related sequences were merged to remove PCR and sequencing errors. Alignment of CDR3 sequences to IMGT reference sequences was used to assign V, D and J gene segments. For a sequence to be retained, a match of at least six nucleotides to both a V gene segment and a J gene segment was required. A rearrangement counted as productive if the CDR3 had no stop codons and remained in frame with V and J, and every other rearrangement counted as non-productive. Following IMGT convention, CDR3 was defined as the stretch from the second conserved V-encoded cysteine up to the conserved J-encoded phenylalanine. The earlier analysis of about 590 of the donors excluded sequences that lacked an unambiguous match to a single V gene segment. An earlier analysis of just under 600 of the donors called V segments functional above 56.7% productive rearrangements and segregating when the between-donor standard deviation exceeded 5%. To diagnose cytomegalovirus status from the catalog of TCR beta chain sequences, a statistical classification framework was built. V and J gene assignment, in a later analysis, came from comparing TCR nucleotide sequences with IMGT/GENE-DB human TR gene sequences. A later analysis assigned CDR3 sequences and most-parsimonious VDJ recombination scenarios with the TCRdist pipeline. A later analysis defined each TCR beta chain by its CDR3 amino acid sequence plus V-gene family, and excluded reads lacking a unique V-gene family. As a way to deal with suspected cross-contamination and a sequencing artifact, a later analysis dropped 500 to 700 nucleotide sequences that were highly shared and had low generation probability. In a later analysis, a clonal expansion index was calculated for each public chain from normalized within-repertoire ranks of inferred template counts. A later analysis computed generation probabilities with a VDJ recombination model fitted to out-of-frame rearrangements, and checked the results against IGoR. Hypergeometric tests were used in a later analysis to score TCR-TCR, TCR-HLA and TCR-CMV co-occurrence, with a repertoire-size bias correction applied to the TCR pairs. To estimate false discovery rates, a later analysis permuted the HLA or CMV assignments 20 times. A later analysis grouped co-occurring TCRs with DBSCAN, adding TCRdist sequence similarity when clustering within HLA-allele-positive subsets. Repertoires with fewer than 30,000 or more than 120,000 public chains, plus five repertoires with anomalous nucleotide sharing, were excluded from co-occurrence clustering. The table was pulled from immuneACCESS by TCRdb, which kept in-frame rearrangements only. Such tables lose some clones; where checked, under half of the loss comes from unresolved V genes, and the rest has no known cause. That table supplies the V and J calls and clone size; D and trimming were determined from the DNA. Here the sample has 150,000 to 200,000 clones; 81% occur a single time. Of the sample, around 2% is held by the ten largest clones.

The CDR3 has 15 amino acids, counting the end cysteine and phenylalanine. The entry retains the CDR3 DNA only, 45 bases that are in frame from base 1. For CDR1 and CDR2, the germline V gene (reference sequence) lists SGHNT and YYREEE. The trim is 1 base for V and 8 bases for J, with a gap of 18 bases between the germline ends. The cohort comprised under 700 healthy bone marrow donors. At the time of sampling, all cohort members were nominally healthy, though unrecorded immune exposures were likely present. The donor tested CMV seropositive and was one of the 289 seropositive cohort members. Each donor provided a peripheral blood sample, and peripheral blood mononuclear cells were used for TCR beta sequencing. The Qiagen DNeasy Blood Extraction Kit was used to extract genomic DNA from the blood cell samples.

The material sequenced was PBMCs. The clonotype comes from a woman aged 18-29 years in good health and CMV-seropositive. The chain couples TRBV5-4 to TRBJ1-2; TRBD1 is perhaps the D gene, given 6 matching bases. The DNA sequence is as follows: TGTGCCAGCAGCTTGCCCGGGGGGCAGCCTGCGGGCTACACCTTC. The translation is CASSLPGGQPAGYTF.